The 9 T cell receptor beta chains reported below all come from one sample, sequenced in a study of T-cell reconstitution after alpha-beta-depleted transplantation in children. The authors prepared the TCRbeta library with unique molecular identifiers. TCRdb independently ran MiXCR on the PCR reads; one entry per CDR3 protein. This table holds about 280,000 distinct CDR3 sequences, approximately 10% found once. The sample here was peripheral blood, taken 180 days after TCRalphabeta/CD19-depleted stem cell transplant. The receptors were gathered from a male patient under 10 years old who had a stem cell transplant for chronic granulomatous disease, so the T cells may come from the graft donor.

This clonotype was seen repeatedly, ten times or more. The chain uses TRBV6-1 and TRBJ2-7, with D perhaps matching TRBD2 (5 bases). CDR3 length: 15 amino acids. V shed 7 bases and J shed 2 bases, with 18 bases lying between them. Germline CDR1 reads MNHNS; CDR2 reads SASEGT. The CDR3 DNA follows: TGTGCCAGCACCCCGGAGGTTAGCGACACCTACGAGCAGTACTTC. It is translated as CASTPEVSDTYEQYF.

The chain links TRBV7-9 to TRBJ2-5, with 9 nucleotides matching TRBD2. V was pared by 5 bases and J by 1 base, with 2 bases of the junction left unmatched. CDR1 SEHNR and CDR2 FQNEAQ come from the germline V gene (reference sequence). The length of the CDR3 is 14 residues. CDR3 amino acids: CASSGSGSQETQYF. CDR3 nucleotide sequence: TGTGCCAGCAGCGGTAGCGGGAGCCAAGAGACCCAGTACTTC.

This clonotype was detected ten times or more. The chain has TRBV7-8 and TRBJ2-5; TRBD2 aligns across 11 bases. The CDR3 sequence is 15 residues long. V lost 5 bases and J lost 5; bases outside the gene matches: 7. Germline-derived CDR1 and CDR2 are SGHVS and FQNEAQ. In DNA, the CDR3 is TGTGCCAGCAGCCCCACTAGCGGGGGAGGGGAGACCCAGTACTTC. Its translation: CASSPTSGGGETQYF.

This clonotype was recorded at least ten times. The V gene is TRBV20-1, the J gene TRBJ2-2; 9 bases align to TRBD2. The CDR3 has 14 residues. Germline trimming cut 2 bases from V and 3 bases from J; bases unmatched to any gene: 1. Per germline, CDR1 DFQATT and CDR2 SNEGSKA (reference sequence). The chain's CDR3 is CSARWTSDTGELFF. The CDR3 region has the DNA TGCAGTGCTAGATGGACTAGCGACACCGGGGAGCTGTTTTTT.

This clonotype was seen repeatedly, ten times or more. The gene calls are TRBV5-5 and TRBJ2-7; 7 nucleotides line up with TRBD1. Per germline, CDR1 SGHKS and CDR2 YYEKEE (reference sequence). The V gene end was trimmed by 4 bases and the J gene end by 6 bases; junction bases not matched to a gene: 7. The CDR3 runs 13 residues. The chain's CDR3 is CASSETGTGEQYF. The CDR3 bases are TGTGCCAGCAGCGAGACAGGGACCGGCGAGCAGTACTTC.

The rearrangement uses TRBV30 and TRBJ2-5, with D perhaps TRBD1 (5 bases). Looked up from germline, CDR1 is GTSNPN and CDR2 is SVGIG (reference sequence). The CDR3 sequence is 17 residues long. With 2 bases removed from V and 5 bases from J, the gap between germline ends came to 24 bases. CDR3 in DNA: TGTGCCTGGAGTTCGCCCCTGGCAGGGTGGTATCGGGAGACCCAGTACTTC. This sequence encodes CAWSSPLAGWYRETQYF.

This clonotype was detected many times. The rearrangement links TRBV28 to TRBJ1-6; D perhaps matches TRBD1 (5 bases). The V end lost 4 bases, the J end lost 0 bases, and 10 bases lay between the germline ends. The CDR3 spans 16 residues. Germline V gene data show CDR1 as MDHEN and CDR2 as SYDVKM. The CDR3 region has the DNA TGTGCCAGCAGTTCCTACAGGAGCTCCTATAATTCACCCCTCCACTTT. It is translated as CASSSYRSSYNSPLHF.

At least ten counts were recorded for this clonotype. This chain connects TRBV5-1 to TRBJ1-1, with D maybe TRBD1 (6 bases). The CDR3 has 14 amino acids. Germline CDR1 and CDR2: SGHRS and YFSETQ. With 3 bases removed from V and 4 bases from J, the gap between germline ends came to 13 bases. The CDR3 loop reads CASSYRTGSTEAFF. The CDR3 nucleotides read TGCGCCAGCAGCTACCGAACAGGGTCCACTGAAGCTTTCTTT.

Points on this clonotype: Just one base apart from a much larger clone, this may be a read error. The genes are TRBV5-1 and TRBJ1-1, with TRBD1 matching 7 bases. Germline loops: CDR1 SGHRS, CDR2 YFSETQ. There are 17 residues in the CDR3. The CDR3 protein is CASRQPLKQGSNTETFF. The DNA of the CDR3 is TGCGCCAGCAGACAACCACTCAAACAGGGGTCGAACACTGAAACTTTCTTT.